This TCR beta chain was captured in a study of blood T cell repertoires in COVID-19. Germline values: CDR1 MGHRA, CDR2 YSYEKL. The CDR3 runs to 18 residues. V lost 0 bases and J lost 0; bases outside the gene matches: 5. Assay used: immunoSEQ multiplex PCR; TCRdb lists only in-frame clones, some missing. The sample consists of about 200,000 clones, 83% of them appearing once. V and J are TRBV4-1 and TRBJ2-6; 7 bases align to TRBD1. Sequencing input: PBMCs or T cells enriched from blood (not recorded which). The clonotype was recovered from a woman aged 45-60 years who had been exposed to COVID-19. CDR3 sequence reads: CASSQDRQGSSGANVLTF. CDR3 in DNA: TGCGCCAGCAGCCAAGATCGACAGGGATCCTCTGGGGCCAACGTCCTGACTTTC.